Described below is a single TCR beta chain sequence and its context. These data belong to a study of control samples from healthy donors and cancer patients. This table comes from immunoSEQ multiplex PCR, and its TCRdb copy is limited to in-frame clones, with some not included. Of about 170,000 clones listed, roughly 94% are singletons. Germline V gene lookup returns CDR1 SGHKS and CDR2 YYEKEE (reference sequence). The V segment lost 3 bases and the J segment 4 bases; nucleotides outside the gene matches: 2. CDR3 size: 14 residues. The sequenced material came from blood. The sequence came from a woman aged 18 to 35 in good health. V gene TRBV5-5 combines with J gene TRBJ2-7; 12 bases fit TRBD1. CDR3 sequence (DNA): TGTGCCAGCAGCTCGGGACAGGGGGCTTACGAGCAGTACTTC. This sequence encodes CASSSGQGAYEQYF.